The TCR beta chain described here comes from a study of blood T cell repertoires in COVID-19. Study information: Acute and convalescent COVID-19 specimens originated in the United States, Italy and Spain.

Original processing methods: Counts of nucleated cells, estimated from reference gene primer amplification, were obtained. Clones were read by immunoSEQ multiplex PCR, and TCRdb kept only the in-frame ones, dropping some. The V and J calls and clone size are taken from that table; D and trimming were inferred from the DNA. Of fewer than 100,000 clones listed, more than 75% are singletons. The CDR3 loop spans 14 amino acids. The trim removed 3 bases at V and 8 bases at J, leaving 5 bases unmatched. Per germline, CDR1 SGHRS and CDR2 YFSETQ. The sequence derives from a woman of 80 years or more with acute or convalescent COVID-19. This chain uses TRBV5-1 with TRBJ2-2; the match to TRBD1 covers 9 bases. Sequencing was performed on peripheral blood. The CDR3 sequence: CASSSQGAQGELFF. The DNA of the CDR3 is TGCGCCAGCAGCTCACAGGGGGCGCAGGGGGAGCTGTTTTTT.